This T cell receptor (beta chain) was profiled in a study of T-cell memory formation after mild COVID-19. This clonotype was counted ten times or more. Antigen unknown. TCRdb reanalysed the 5' RACE reads using MiXCR and keeps one entry per CDR3 protein. The sample has 75,000 to 95,000 distinct CDR3 sequences; 13% are singletons. Study conclusions and caveats: Mainly in CM and EM were contracting CD4+ clones; CD8+ were in EMRA.

This clonotype originated in an adult woman who had mild COVID-19 (a few samples of this study predate the infection). Cell type and time point are not known. The specimen sequenced was PBMCs or a T cell subset sorted from them (not recorded which).

CDR3 loop: CASSLESTGELFF. CDR3 nucleotides: TGTGCCAGCAGCTTAGAATCGACCGGGGAGCTGTTTTTT. This chain joins TRBV7-8 and TRBJ2-2, with unresolved D. The germline gives CDR1 SGHVS, CDR2 FQNEAQ. Trimming cost V 1 base and J 5 bases, with 5 bases left between them. The CDR3 runs to 13 residues.